The next 20 T cell receptor beta chains were all read from a single sample in a study of shared clonotypes between healthy human individuals (dated by TCRdb to the early 2020s). Library generation was performed with the immunoSEQ multiplex PCR assay. TCRdb's version of the immuneACCESS table is confined to in-frame rearrangements and falls short of the full clone set. An unresolved V gene accounts for under half of the shortfall where checked; the remainder is of unknown origin. The sample table lists some 1.5 million clones, 95% to 99% of them with a count of one. Roughly 0.4% of the sample is in the top ten clones. The sequenced sample was naive CD4+ T cells sorted from blood. This specimen's cell subset or site label, interpreted: CD45RA+ positively selected. The receptors shown here come from a young man in good health.

CDR3 bases: TGTGCCAGCAGCCAAAACATGCCCCTTCTAGCGGGAGTCCACAATGAGCAGTTCTTC. It encodes CASSQNMPLLAGVHNEQFF. The genes are TRBV14 and TRBJ2-1; TRBD2 matches 10 bases. V dropped 2 bases and J dropped 5; count of bases not matched to a gene: 15. This CDR3 is built from 19 residues. Germline CDR1 is SGHDN and CDR2 is FVKESK.

This chain joins TRBV5-1 and TRBJ2-7; D not resolved. CDR3 length equals 12 residues. Trimming took 3 bases from V and 6 from J, leaving 10 bases between them. Looked up from germline, CDR1 is SGHRS and CDR2 is YFSETQ. This CDR3 is CASSSPGREQYF. In DNA form, the CDR3 reads TGCGCCAGCAGCTCTCCGGGCCGCGAGCAGTACTTC.

J is TRBJ2-5 and V is TRBV18; D is possibly TRBD2 (6 bases). V dropped 3 bases and J dropped 6 bases, with 14 bases sitting between them. Germline CDR1 and CDR2: KGHSH and LQKENI. The CDR3 sequence is 14 residues long. The chain's CDR3 is CASSPPTSLQTQYF. In nucleotides, the CDR3 is TGTGCCAGCTCACCGCCAACTAGCTTACAGACCCAGTACTTC.

This chain connects TRBV6-1 to TRBJ2-7; TRBD1 aligns across 7 bases. This CDR3 is 15 amino acids long. The germline V gene has CDR1 MNHNS and CDR2 SASEGT. V was clipped by 4 bases and J by 5 bases; unmatched bases: 11. CDR3 sequence (DNA): TGTGCCAGCAGTGGACTGACAGGGCCGGGCCACGAGCAGTACTTC. Translated: CASSGLTGPGHEQYF.

The V call is TRBV19, the J call TRBJ1-1; 9 bases line up with TRBD1. The CDR3 runs to 17 residues. CDR1 and CDR2 from the germline V gene are LNHDA and SQIVND (reference sequence). The V segment lost 4 bases and the J segment 3 bases; nucleotides outside the gene matches: 12. CDR3 protein: CASSNWVGTGFDTEAFF. For the CDR3, the DNA is TGTGCCAGTAGTAACTGGGTCGGGACAGGGTTCGACACTGAAGCTTTCTTT. Complete variable domain (other parts from reference TRBV19 and TRBJ1-1): DGGITQSPKYLFRKEGQNVTLSCEQNLNHDAMYWYRQDPGQGLRLIYYSQIVNDFQKGDIAEGYSVSREKKESFPLTVTSAQKNPTAFYLCASSNWVGTGFDTEAFFGQGTRLTVV.

The table lists this clone with a count of one. At one end the junction does not follow the germline gene, possibly because of a read error. The chain is built from TRBV2 and TRBJ2-7; D might be TRBD1 or TRBD2, each matching 5 bases. The CDR3 consists of 14 residues. Germline CDR1 SNHLY, CDR2 FYNNEI. The CDR3 DNA sequence: TGTGTCAGCAAGGCCCGGGGCAGCTCCTACGAGCAGTACTTC. Residues: CVSKARGSSYEQYF.

The chain employs TRBV6-4 and TRBJ2-1; 9 nucleotides agree with TRBD2. From germline, CDR1 is MRHNA and CDR2 SNTAGT. The ends lost 0 bases at V and 8 bases at J; junction bases unmatched: 17. The CDR3 runs 19 residues. CDR3 in DNA: TGTGCCAGCAGTGACTCGAGAGGTAGCGGGAGTTTGAGGCATGATGAGCAGTTCTTC. Encoded protein: CASSDSRGSGSLRHDEQFF.

V usage is TRBV29-1 and J usage is TRBJ2-1; the match to TRBD2 covers 7 bases. The V gene end was trimmed by 5 bases and the J gene end by 3 bases; junction bases not matched to a gene: 4. The germline V gene encodes CDR1 SQVTM and CDR2 ANQGSEA. This CDR3 has 13 residues. CDR3 coding DNA: TGCAGCGTTCGGGGACTACACTACAATGAGCAGTTCTTC. Protein: CSVRGLHYNEQFF.

This clone was found once. The chain combines TRBV9 with TRBJ2-5; 11 bases map to TRBD1. Germline V gene sequence: CDR1 SGDLS, CDR2 YYNGEE. With V trimmed by 4 bases and J by 2 bases, 16 bases remained unmatched. The CDR3 loop spans 19 amino acids. The CDR3 region is CASSRLRSSGTGGQETQYF. CDR3 coding DNA: TGTGCCAGCAGCCGACTCCGCTCCTCCGGGACAGGGGGTCAAGAGACCCAGTACTTC.

The V and J genes are TRBV10-3 and TRBJ2-7; D possibly uses TRBD1 or TRBD2 (5 bases each). V shed 11 bases and J shed 1 base, with 15 bases lying between them. Germline V gene data show CDR1 as ENHRY and CDR2 as SYGVKD. The CDR3 is 13 amino acids. CDR3: CASRRGRSYEQYF. Written as DNA, the CDR3 is TGTGCCTCCCGACGGGGACGGTCCTACGAGCAGTACTTC.

The chain recombines TRBV7-3 with TRBJ2-7, with TRBD1 matching over 7 bases. Germline lookup yields CDR1 SGHTA and CDR2 FQGTGA. Germline trimming cut 1 base from V and 4 bases from J; bases unmatched to any gene: 4. The CDR3 covers 14 residues. CDR3 sequence reads: CASSLMHRGYEQYF. CDR3 nucleotide sequence: TGTGCCAGCAGCTTAATGCACAGGGGTTACGAGCAGTACTTC. Combining the CDR3 with reference TRBV7-3 and TRBJ2-7 gives the whole variable domain GAGVSQTPSNKVTEKGKYVELRCDPISGHTALYWYRQSLGQGPEFLIYFQGTGAADDSGLPNDRFFAVRPEGSVSTLKIQRTERGDSAVYLCASSLMHRGYEQYFGPGTRLTVT.

The chain combines TRBV5-8 with TRBJ2-7, with TRBD1 identical over 9 bases. Looked up from germline, CDR1 is SGHTS and CDR2 is YDEGEE. CDR3 length equals 14 residues. Losses at the gene ends were 4 bases for V and 6 bases for J; bases not matched to a gene: 8. CDR3 region: CASSPGTGKREQYF. The CDR3 nucleotides read TGTGCCAGCAGCCCCGGGACAGGGAAACGCGAGCAGTACTTC.

V and J are TRBV28 and TRBJ2-7; D call uncertain. Germline V gene data show CDR1 as MDHEN and CDR2 as SYDVKM. V lost 2 bases, J lost 7 bases, and 9 bases lay in between. The CDR3 covers 12 residues. CDR3 in DNA: TGTGCCAGCAGTTTACTCACCGGAGAGCAGTACTTC. This gives the protein CASSLLTGEQYF. Variable domain in full (rest from reference TRBV28 and TRBJ2-7): DVKVTQSSRYLVKRTGEKVFLECVQDMDHENMFWYRQDPGLGLRLIYFSYDVKMKEKGDIPEGYSVSREKKERFSLILESASTNQTSMYLCASSLLTGEQYFGPGTRLTVT.

This rearrangement joins TRBV5-4 to TRBJ2-1, with 11 bases lining up with TRBD2. CDR3 size: 16 residues. Germline lookup yields CDR1 SGHNT and CDR2 YYREEE (reference sequence). The ends lost 0 bases at V and 9 bases at J; junction bases unmatched: 8. The chain's CDR3 is CASSLATSGDLGEQFF. The CDR3 coding sequence is TGTGCCAGCAGCTTGGCGACTAGCGGGGACCTGGGTGAGCAGTTCTTC.

The chain recombines TRBV30 with TRBJ2-1; 12 bases are a match to TRBD2. With 3 bases clipped from V and 2 bases from J, the junction kept 5 bases outside the gene matches. The CDR3 is 16 residues long. Per the germline V gene, CDR1 is GTSNPN and CDR2 is SVGIG (reference sequence). The CDR3 loop is CAWRGTSGFTYNEQFF. In nucleotides, the CDR3 is TGTGCCTGGAGAGGGACTAGCGGGTTCACCTACAATGAGCAGTTCTTC.

This chain joins TRBV18 and TRBJ1-2, with a weak D call TRBD1 (5 bases). The CDR3 loop spans 13 amino acids. CDR1 and CDR2 from the germline V gene are KGHSH and LQKENI. Trimming left V 3 bases short and J 6 bases short, with 11 bases between. The CDR3 sequence is CASSPGPEDGYTF. The CDR3 DNA sequence: TGTGCCAGCTCACCGGGACCAGAGGATGGCTACACCTTC. Full variable domain (missing parts from reference TRBV18 and TRBJ1-2): NAGVMQNPRHLVRRRGQEARLRCSPMKGHSHVYWYRQLPEEGLKFMVYLQKENIIDESGMPKERFSAEFPKEGPSILRIQQVVRGDSAAYFCASSPGPEDGYTFGSGTRLTVV.

On this clone: Additional DNA sequences in this sample encode the identical CDR3. The chain has TRBV5-1 and TRBJ1-5; 9 positions match TRBD1. Trimming cost V 4 bases and J 7 bases; bases outside gene matches: 6. The CDR3 is made up of 14 amino acids. Germline lookup yields CDR1 SGHRS and CDR2 YFSETQ. In DNA form, the CDR3 reads TGCGCCAGCAGCCTGGGACAGGGAGGACAGCCCCAGCATTTT. Translation: CASSLGQGGQPQHF.

The chain uses TRBV7-2 and TRBJ2-7; 9 bases match TRBD2. The V gene's germline CDR1 is SGHTA and CDR2 FQGNSA. This CDR3 has 16 amino acids. V lost 1 base to trimming and J lost 6 bases; unmatched junction nucleotides: 10. The CDR3 loop reads CASSLVVGGRAAEQYF. The CDR3 DNA is TGTGCCAGCAGCTTAGTTGTCGGCGGGAGGGCCGCCGAGCAGTACTTC.

The chain links TRBV4-2 to TRBJ1-3; TRBD1 might be the D (5 bases). CDR3 length equals 15 residues. Germline CDR1 reads LGHNA; CDR2 reads YNFKEQ. V lost 5 bases, J lost 0 bases, and 11 bases lay in between. Written as DNA, the CDR3 is TGTGCCAGCAGCAGGGGCCAGAGCTCTGGAAACACCATATATTTT. It specifies CASSRGQSSGNTIYF.

The rearrangement joins TRBV9 to TRBJ2-1, with 8 bases aligning to TRBD2. V lost 2 bases to trimming and J lost 5 bases; unmatched junction nucleotides: 6. CDR3 length: 15 amino acids. From germline, CDR1 is SGDLS and CDR2 YYNGEE. CDR3 DNA: TGTGCCAGCAGCGTCTCCGGGAGGGCGGACAATGAGCAGTTCTTC. Translated: CASSVSGRADNEQFF.